Listed here are 32 T cell receptor beta chains from one sample, sequenced in a study of T cell responses to AZD1222 COVID-19 vaccine. Profiled with immunoSEQ multiplex PCR; TCRdb holds only in-frame clones, not every one. The sample lists about 260,000 clones, over 90% occurring once. The input for sequencing was peripheral blood, taken on day 0 of AZD1222 vaccination. The origin of the receptors is an adult in good health.

This clone is a singleton in its sample. This chain connects TRBV28 to TRBJ2-2; no definite D call. Germline V gene data show CDR1 as MDHEN and CDR2 as SYDVKM. There are 14 residues in the CDR3. The V end was cut by 6 bases, the J end by 1 base, with 9 bases between. The CDR3 nucleotides are TGTGCCAGCAGAAGGTCAGAGAACACCGGGGAGCTGTTTTTT. Its translation: CASRRSENTGELFF.

The rearrangement links TRBV24-1 to TRBJ2-5; TRBD1 agrees at 8 bases. Germline values: CDR1 KGHDR, CDR2 SFDVKD. The ends lost 4 bases at V and 5 bases at J; junction bases unmatched: 5. The CDR3 sequence is 14 residues long. CDR3 nucleotide sequence: TGTGCCACCAGTGACAGACAGGGGTGGGAGACCCAGTACTTC. This gives the protein CATSDRQGWETQYF.

The chain has TRBV5-1 and TRBJ1-5; 10 bases align to TRBD1. Germline-derived CDR1 and CDR2 are SGHRS and YFSETQ. The CDR3 has 15 amino acids. Trimming at V came to 4 bases and at J to 6 bases, leaving 7 bases not matched to a gene. The CDR3 spells CASSPGQGLTQPQHF. CDR3 coding DNA: TGCGCCAGCAGCCCGGGACAGGGGCTGACTCAGCCCCAGCATTTT.

The CDR3 DNA reads TGTGCCAGCAGCTTTATGATGACAAACTCTGGAAACACCATATATTTT. Encoded protein: CASSFMMTNSGNTIYF. The genes are TRBV5-4 and TRBJ1-3; no reliable D call. This CDR3 is 16 amino acids long. Germline values: CDR1 SGHNT, CDR2 YYREEE (reference sequence). V gave up 2 bases and J gave up 0 bases, with 12 bases separating them.

The chain couples TRBV6-5 to TRBJ2-7; 9 bases map to TRBD2. The V gene end was trimmed by 4 bases and the J gene end by 6 bases; junction bases not matched to a gene: 10. The CDR3 spans 15 residues. Germline loops: CDR1 MNHEY, CDR2 SVGAGI. The CDR3 DNA is TGTGCCAGCAGTTCTCCTAGCGGGACCCTCTCCGAGCAGTACTTC. Translation: CASSSPSGTLSEQYF.

This clone was found once. This chain uses TRBV28 with TRBJ1-5, with 7 bases matching TRBD1. The CDR3 totals 15 residues. Per the germline V gene, CDR1 is MDHEN and CDR2 is SYDVKM. V was pared by 6 bases and J by 0 bases, with 5 bases of the junction left unmatched. CDR3 region: CASRGGQPSNQPQHF. The CDR3 region has the DNA TGTGCCAGCAGAGGGGGACAGCCTAGCAATCAGCCCCAGCATTTT. The full variable domain, in which reference TRBV28 and TRBJ1-5 provide the parts outside the CDR3, is DVKVTQSSRYLVKRTGEKVFLECVQDMDHENMFWYRQDPGLGLRLIYFSYDVKMKEKGDIPEGYSVSREKKERFSLILESASTNQTSMYLCASRGGQPSNQPQHFGDGTRLSIL.

This clone was counted a single time. The chain joins TRBV27 to TRBJ2-2; D is perhaps TRBD2 (5 bases). CDR1 is MNHEY, CDR2 SMNVEV, per germline (reference sequence). V was pared by 0 bases and J by 4 bases, with 12 bases between. The CDR3 is 16 residues long. The CDR3 region has the DNA TGTGCCAGCAGTTTATCGTGGCTAGGAGGCACCGGGGAGCTGTTTTTT. Residues: CASSLSWLGGTGELFF.

The V call is TRBV7-8, the J call TRBJ1-2; 11 bases map to TRBD1. This CDR3 has 14 amino acids. J was trimmed by 6 bases and V by 4 bases; bases with no gene match: 4. From germline, CDR1 is SGHVS and CDR2 FQNEAQ. CDR3 in amino acids: CASSWDRGKDGYTF. The CDR3 DNA follows: TGTGCCAGCAGCTGGGACAGGGGGAAGGATGGCTACACCTTC.

CDR3 protein: CASSPISGSWNTGELFF. In nucleotides, the CDR3 is TGTGCCAGCTCACCCATTAGCGGGAGCTGGAACACCGGGGAGCTGTTTTTT. The gene calls are TRBV18 and TRBJ2-2, with TRBD2 identical over 9 bases. The CDR3 extends over 17 amino acids. The J segment lost 1 base and the V segment lost 3 bases, leaving 6 bases of the junction unmatched. The germline V gene has CDR1 KGHSH and CDR2 LQKENI.

The chain joins TRBV5-1 to TRBJ2-2, with TRBD1 as a possible D gene (6 bases). V shed 2 bases and J shed 1 base, with 21 bases lying between them. Germline loops: CDR1 SGHRS, CDR2 YFSETQ. The length of the CDR3 is 19 residues. The CDR3 here is CASSFLPGERSGNTGELFF. CDR3 coding DNA: TGCGCCAGCAGCTTTCTCCCAGGGGAAAGAAGTGGGAACACCGGGGAGCTGTTTTTT.

The V gene is TRBV5-1, the J gene TRBJ2-7, with 7 bases aligning to TRBD1. The germline CDR1 and CDR2 sequences are SGHRS and YFSETQ. This CDR3 has 12 residues. The junction had 8 bases not matched to a gene; V was cut back by 3 bases and J by 11 bases. The CDR3 DNA reads as TGCGCCAGCAGCTCGGGACAGAGAGAAAAGTACTTC. It yields the protein CASSSGQREKYF.

J is TRBJ2-5 and V is TRBV19; no definite D call. The CDR3 totals 12 residues. Per the germline V gene, CDR1 is LNHDA and CDR2 is SQIVND (reference sequence). With 3 bases removed from V and 5 bases from J, the gap between germline ends came to 7 bases. Here the CDR3 DNA reads TGTGCCAGTAGTATTGGTGCCGAGACCCAGTACTTC. Its translation is CASSIGAETQYF.

V gene TRBV19 combines with J gene TRBJ2-2, with D perhaps TRBD2 (6 bases). The V end lost 7 bases, the J end lost 6 bases, and 12 bases lay between the germline ends. The CDR3 has 13 residues. Germline V CDR1 and CDR2: LNHDA, SQIVND (reference sequence). CDR3 nucleotide sequence: TGTGCCAGTAAGGAGGAGGGCGCCGGGGAGCTGTTTTTT. This translates into CASKEEGAGELFF.

The chain employs TRBV28 and TRBJ2-7; D possibly corresponds to TRBD1 (5 bases). This CDR3 contains 14 residues. CDR1 is MDHEN, CDR2 SYDVKM, per germline. The V end was cut by 1 base, the J end by 2 bases, with 9 bases between. The CDR3 DNA sequence: TGTGCCAGCAGTTTATTGAGGACAACCTACGAGCAGTACTTC. It yields the protein CASSLLRTTYEQYF.

The rearrangement uses TRBV7-8 and TRBJ1-6; D might be TRBD1 (6 bases). The CDR3 spans 15 residues. The germline V gene has CDR1 SGHVS and CDR2 FQNEAQ. V was pared by 0 bases and J by 7 bases, with 10 bases between. The CDR3 loop reads CASSLAGAENSPLHF. As DNA, the CDR3 is TGTGCCAGCAGCTTAGCGGGGGCCGAAAATTCACCCCTCCACTTT.

V and J are TRBV11-3 and TRBJ2-2, with TRBD1 identical over 8 bases. The CDR3 consists of 17 residues. CDR1 SGHNT and CDR2 YENEEA come from the germline V gene. Losses at the gene ends were 2 bases for V and 6 bases for J; bases not matched to a gene: 11. CDR3 nucleotide sequence: TGTGCCAGCAGCTTAATTGGTGGCAGGGGGCAGTCCGGGGAGCTGTTTTTT. Its translation: CASSLIGGRGQSGELFF.

The chain joins TRBV4-2 to TRBJ1-2, with D possibly matching TRBD1 (6 bases). The CDR3 consists of 13 residues. V was clipped by 4 bases and J by 4 bases, with 10 bases between them. Germline lookup yields CDR1 LGHNA and CDR2 YNFKEQ. CDR3 region: CASSPQGPYGYTF. The CDR3 region has the DNA TGTGCCAGCAGCCCACAGGGCCCCTATGGCTACACCTTC.

The V and J genes are TRBV2 and TRBJ1-1; 7 bases match TRBD1. V was pared by 4 bases and J by 4 bases, with 9 bases of the junction left unmatched. CDR1 and CDR2 (germline): SNHLY, FYNNEI. This CDR3 region has 15 residues. CDR3 sequence: CASSGQGEGGTEAFF. CDR3 coding DNA: TGTGCCAGCAGTGGGCAGGGGGAGGGCGGCACTGAAGCTTTCTTT.

This rearrangement joins TRBV6-5 to TRBJ1-1; D possibly corresponds to TRBD1 (5 bases). The CDR3 is 16 residues long. The germline V and J ends were trimmed by 4 bases and 3 bases, with 18 bases remaining between them. CDR1 and CDR2 from the germline V gene are MNHEY and SVGAGI. Here the CDR3 reads CASSSDRNGADTEAFF. The CDR3 DNA reads as TGTGCCAGCAGTTCGGACCGCAATGGGGCTGACACTGAAGCTTTCTTT.

This clone appeared a single time. The CDR3, as DNA: TGCGCCAGCACACTCTATAGCGGGGCTCCCTACGAGCAGTACTTC. Translating gives CASTLYSGAPYEQYF. J is TRBJ2-7 and V is TRBV5-1, with TRBD2 matching over 8 bases. The J segment lost 2 bases and the V segment lost 6 bases, leaving 10 bases of the junction unmatched. Germline-derived CDR1 and CDR2 are SGHRS and YFSETQ. The length of the CDR3 is 15 residues.

The V gene is TRBV2, the J gene TRBJ1-2; D perhaps matches TRBD1 (5 bases). This CDR3 has 15 amino acids. V was clipped by 5 bases and J by 2 bases, with 15 bases between them. The germline V gene has CDR1 SNHLY and CDR2 FYNNEI. CDR3 residues: CASSSYRRENYGYTF. CDR3 sequence (DNA): TGTGCCAGCAGTTCGTACAGGAGGGAGAACTATGGCTACACCTTC.

This clone was observed a handful of times. V gene TRBV6-5 combines with J gene TRBJ1-1, with 10 bases matching TRBD1. This CDR3 is built from 14 residues. The germline V gene has CDR1 MNHEY and CDR2 SVGAGI. V gave up 8 bases and J gave up 4 bases; unmatched junction bases: 7. The CDR3 bases are TGTGCCAGCGGCAGACAGGGGGCAGGCACTGAAGCTTTCTTT. Its protein is CASGRQGAGTEAFF.

DNA for the CDR3: TGTGCCAGCAGTTACCGGACTAGCGGGGACAATGAGCAGTTCTTC. It encodes CASSYRTSGDNEQFF. This chain joins TRBV6-6 and TRBJ2-1; 12 nucleotides line up with TRBD2. Per germline, CDR1 MNHNY and CDR2 SVGAGI (reference sequence). J lost 5 bases, V lost 2 bases, and 1 base had no gene match. This CDR3 is built from 15 residues.

CDR3 protein: CASRLRDSLYNEQFF. As DNA, the CDR3 is TGTGCCAGCAGACTCCGGGACAGCCTCTACAATGAGCAGTTCTTC. The gene calls are TRBV7-2 and TRBJ2-1; 7 bases are a match to TRBD1. V gave up 6 bases and J gave up 3 bases; unmatched junction bases: 8. Per the germline V gene, CDR1 is SGHTA and CDR2 is FQGNSA. The CDR3 consists of 15 residues.

This clone has a handful of counts. The chain employs TRBV5-4 and TRBJ2-1, with TRBD2 identical over 14 bases. CDR1 and CDR2 from the germline V gene are SGHNT and YYREEE (reference sequence). The CDR3 loop spans 17 amino acids. The J segment lost 4 bases and the V segment lost 2 bases, leaving 5 bases of the junction unmatched. CDR3 coding DNA: TGTGCCAGCAGCTTCCCGGGACTAGCGGGAGCATACAATGAGCAGTTCTTC. Residues: CASSFPGLAGAYNEQFF.

This chain joins TRBV6-7 and TRBJ1-6; possibly TRBD1 for D (6 bases). TRBV6-7 is recorded as an ORF, its role being uncertain. The germline V and J ends were trimmed by 9 bases and 7 bases, with 13 bases remaining between them. The CDR3 has 13 amino acids. The DNA for the CDR3 is TGTGCCAGACGGGACATTGGGAATTCACCCCTCCACTTT. It translates to CARRDIGNSPLHF.

V and J are TRBV3-1 (or the pseudogene TRBV3-2) and TRBJ2-5; TRBD1 is a possible D gene (6 bases). V was trimmed by 1 base and J by 5 bases, leaving 17 bases between them. Germline CDR1 is LGHDT and CDR2 is YNNKEL (reference sequence). The CDR3 extends over 16 amino acids. Written as DNA, the CDR3 is TGTGCCAGCAGCCAAGTAGGGGGATACCGGCTGGAGACCCAGTACTTC. Translated, it gives CASSQVGGYRLETQYF.

The chain recombines TRBV4-3 with TRBJ1-3; D is uncertain. The germline V gene has CDR1 LGHNA and CDR2 YSLEER. This CDR3 has 13 residues. V was shortened by 0 bases and J by 5 bases, with 5 bases between the two germline ends. CDR3 loop: CASSQDLRNTIYF. Here the CDR3 DNA reads TGCGCCAGCAGCCAAGATTTGCGAAACACCATATATTTT.

This clone was observed a handful of times. This rearrangement joins TRBV19 to TRBJ1-5; no firm D call. Per germline, CDR1 LNHDA and CDR2 SQIVND (reference sequence). Trimming left V 6 bases short and J 0 bases short, with 12 bases between. The CDR3 loop spans 15 amino acids. This CDR3 reads CASSPGINSNQPQHF. In DNA form, the CDR3 reads TGTGCCAGTAGCCCGGGGATTAATAGCAATCAGCCCCAGCATTTT.

The rearrangement joins TRBV6-5 to TRBJ1-5; D is uncertain. In germline, CDR1 is MNHEY, CDR2 SVGAGI. The CDR3 is 10 amino acids. V was shortened by 6 bases and J by 3 bases, with 0 bases between the two germline ends. The CDR3 here is CASSNQPQHF. CDR3 DNA sequence: TGTGCCAGCAGCAATCAGCCCCAGCATTTT.

The chain joins TRBV29-1 to TRBJ2-1; D unclear. Trimming pared 0 bases from V and 7 bases from J, leaving 10 bases between. The CDR3 covers 13 residues. The germline V gene has CDR1 SQVTM and CDR2 ANQGSEA. CDR3 nucleotide sequence: TGCAGCGTTGAAGATCGACTGTCTAATGAGCAGTTCTTC. It encodes CSVEDRLSNEQFF.

About this clone itself: One junction end disagrees with the germline gene, perhaps due to a read error. This sequence joins TRBV28 and TRBJ2-6; 8 bases line up with TRBD1. The CDR3 extends over 15 amino acids. Per the germline V gene, CDR1 is MDHEN and CDR2 is SYDVKM. CDR3 DNA: TGTGCCAGCAGTTCGACAGGGGCCGGGGCCAACGTCCCGACTTTC. This encodes CASSSTGAGANVPTF. Supplemented by reference TRBV28 and TRBJ2-6, the full variable domain reads DVKVTQSSRYLVKRTGEKVFLECVQDMDHENMFWYRQDPGLGLRLIYFSYDVKMKEKGDIPEGYSVSREKKERFSLILESASTNQTSMYLCASSSTGAGANVPTFGAGSRLTVL.